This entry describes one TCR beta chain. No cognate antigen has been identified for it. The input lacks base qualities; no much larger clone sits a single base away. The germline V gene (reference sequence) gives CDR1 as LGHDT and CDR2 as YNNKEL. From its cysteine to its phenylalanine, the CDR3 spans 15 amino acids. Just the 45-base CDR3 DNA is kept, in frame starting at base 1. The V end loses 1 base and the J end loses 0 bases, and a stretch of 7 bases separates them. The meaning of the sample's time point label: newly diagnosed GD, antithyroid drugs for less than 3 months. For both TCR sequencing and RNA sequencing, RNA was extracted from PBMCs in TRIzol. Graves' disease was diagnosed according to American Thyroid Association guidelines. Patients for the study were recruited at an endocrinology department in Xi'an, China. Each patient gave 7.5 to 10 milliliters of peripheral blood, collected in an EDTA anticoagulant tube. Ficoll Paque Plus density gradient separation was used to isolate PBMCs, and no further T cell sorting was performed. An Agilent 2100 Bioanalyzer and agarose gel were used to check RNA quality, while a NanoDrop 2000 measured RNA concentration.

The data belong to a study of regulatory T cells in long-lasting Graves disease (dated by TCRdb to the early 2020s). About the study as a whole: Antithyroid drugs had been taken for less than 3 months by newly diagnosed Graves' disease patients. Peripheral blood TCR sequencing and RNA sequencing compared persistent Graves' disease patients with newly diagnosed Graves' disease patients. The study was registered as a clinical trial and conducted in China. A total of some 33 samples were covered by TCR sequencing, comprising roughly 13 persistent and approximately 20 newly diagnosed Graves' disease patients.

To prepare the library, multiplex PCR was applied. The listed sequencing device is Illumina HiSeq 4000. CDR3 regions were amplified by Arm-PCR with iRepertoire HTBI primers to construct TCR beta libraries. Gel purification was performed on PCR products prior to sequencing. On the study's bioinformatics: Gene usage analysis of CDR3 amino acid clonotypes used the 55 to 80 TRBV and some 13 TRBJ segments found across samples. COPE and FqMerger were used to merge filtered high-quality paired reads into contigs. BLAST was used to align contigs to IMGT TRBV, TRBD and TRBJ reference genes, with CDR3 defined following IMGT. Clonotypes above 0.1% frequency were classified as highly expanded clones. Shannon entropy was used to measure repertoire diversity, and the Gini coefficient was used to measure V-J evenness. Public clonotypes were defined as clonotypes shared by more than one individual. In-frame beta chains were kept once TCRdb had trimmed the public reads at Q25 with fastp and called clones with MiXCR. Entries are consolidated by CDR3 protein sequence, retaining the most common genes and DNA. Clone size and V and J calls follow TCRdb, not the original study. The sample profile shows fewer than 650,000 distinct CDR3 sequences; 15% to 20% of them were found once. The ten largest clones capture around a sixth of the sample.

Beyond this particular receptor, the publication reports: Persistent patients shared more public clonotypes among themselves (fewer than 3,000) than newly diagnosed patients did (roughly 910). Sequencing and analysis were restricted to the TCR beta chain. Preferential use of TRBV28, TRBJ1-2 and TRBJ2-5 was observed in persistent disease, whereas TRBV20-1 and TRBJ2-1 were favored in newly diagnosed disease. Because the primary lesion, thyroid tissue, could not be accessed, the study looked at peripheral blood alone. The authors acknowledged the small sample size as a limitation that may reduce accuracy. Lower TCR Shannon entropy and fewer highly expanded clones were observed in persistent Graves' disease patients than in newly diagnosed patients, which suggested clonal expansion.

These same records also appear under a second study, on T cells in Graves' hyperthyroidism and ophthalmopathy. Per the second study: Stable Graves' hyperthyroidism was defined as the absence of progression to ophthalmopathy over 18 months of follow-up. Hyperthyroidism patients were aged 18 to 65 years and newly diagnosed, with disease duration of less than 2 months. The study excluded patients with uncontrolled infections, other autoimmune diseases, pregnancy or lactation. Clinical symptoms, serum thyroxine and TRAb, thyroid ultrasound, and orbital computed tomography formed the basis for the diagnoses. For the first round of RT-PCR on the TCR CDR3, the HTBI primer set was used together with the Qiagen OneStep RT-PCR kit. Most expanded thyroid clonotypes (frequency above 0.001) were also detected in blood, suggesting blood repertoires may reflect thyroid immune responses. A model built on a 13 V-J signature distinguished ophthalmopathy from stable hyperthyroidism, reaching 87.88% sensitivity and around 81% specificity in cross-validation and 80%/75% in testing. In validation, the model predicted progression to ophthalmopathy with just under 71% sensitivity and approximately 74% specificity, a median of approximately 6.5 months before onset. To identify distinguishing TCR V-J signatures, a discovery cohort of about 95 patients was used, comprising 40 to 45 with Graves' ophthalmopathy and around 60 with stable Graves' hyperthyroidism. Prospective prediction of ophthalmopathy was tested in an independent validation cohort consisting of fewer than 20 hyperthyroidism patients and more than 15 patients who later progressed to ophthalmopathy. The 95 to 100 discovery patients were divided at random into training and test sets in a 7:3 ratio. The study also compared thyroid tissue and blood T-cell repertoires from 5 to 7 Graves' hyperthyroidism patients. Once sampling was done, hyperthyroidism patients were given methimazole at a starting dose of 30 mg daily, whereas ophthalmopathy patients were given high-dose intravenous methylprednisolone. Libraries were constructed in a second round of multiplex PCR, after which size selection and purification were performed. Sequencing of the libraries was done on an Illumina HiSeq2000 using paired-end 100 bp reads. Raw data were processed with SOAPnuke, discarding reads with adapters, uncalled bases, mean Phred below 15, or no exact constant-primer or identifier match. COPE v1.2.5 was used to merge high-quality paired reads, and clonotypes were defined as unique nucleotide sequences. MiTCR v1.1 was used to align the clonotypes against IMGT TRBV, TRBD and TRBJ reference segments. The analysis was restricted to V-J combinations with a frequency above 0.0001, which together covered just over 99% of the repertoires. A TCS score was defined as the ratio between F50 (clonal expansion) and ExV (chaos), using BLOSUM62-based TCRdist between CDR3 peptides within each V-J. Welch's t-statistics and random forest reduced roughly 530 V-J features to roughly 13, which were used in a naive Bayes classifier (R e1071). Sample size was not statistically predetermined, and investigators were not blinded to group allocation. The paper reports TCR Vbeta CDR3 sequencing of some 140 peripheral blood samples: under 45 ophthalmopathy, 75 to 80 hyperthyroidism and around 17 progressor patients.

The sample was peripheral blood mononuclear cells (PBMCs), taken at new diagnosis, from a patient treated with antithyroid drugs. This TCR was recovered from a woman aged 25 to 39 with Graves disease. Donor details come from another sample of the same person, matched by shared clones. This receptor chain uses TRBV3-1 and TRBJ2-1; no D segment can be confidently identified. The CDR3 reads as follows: CASSQALSSYNEQFF. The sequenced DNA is TGTGCCAGCAGCCAAGCACTAAGCTCCTACAATGAGCAGTTCTTC.